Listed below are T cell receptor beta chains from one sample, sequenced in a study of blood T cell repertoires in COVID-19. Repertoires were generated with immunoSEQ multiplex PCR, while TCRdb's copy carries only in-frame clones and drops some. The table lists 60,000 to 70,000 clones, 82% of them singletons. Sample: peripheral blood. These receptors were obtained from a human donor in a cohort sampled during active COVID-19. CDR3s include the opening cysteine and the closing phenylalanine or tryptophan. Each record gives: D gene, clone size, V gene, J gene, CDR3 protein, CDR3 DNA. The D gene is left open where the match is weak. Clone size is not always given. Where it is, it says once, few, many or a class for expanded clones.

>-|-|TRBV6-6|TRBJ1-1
CASSGTNRRGTEAFF
TGTGCCAGCAGTGGGACTAACAGGCGAGGCACTGAAGCTTTCTTT
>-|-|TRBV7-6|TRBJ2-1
CASSEGGSYNEQFF
TGTGCCAGCAGCGAGGGGGGGTCCTACAATGAGCAGTTCTTC
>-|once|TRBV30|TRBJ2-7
CACGQFVYEQYF
TGTGCCTGCGGACAGTTCGTCTACGAGCAGTACTTC
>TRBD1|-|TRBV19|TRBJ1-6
CASRQGTGFSPLHF
TGTGCCAGTAGGCAGGGGACAGGGTTTTCTCCCCTCCACTTT
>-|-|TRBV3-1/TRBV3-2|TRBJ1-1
CASSRGLSNTEAFF
TGTGCCAGCAGCAGGGGACTCTCGAACACTGAAGCTTTCTTT
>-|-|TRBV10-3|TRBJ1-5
CAISESGGASNQPQHF
TGTGCCATCAGTGAGTCCGGCGGGGCCAGCAATCAGCCCCAGCATTTT
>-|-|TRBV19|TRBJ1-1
CASSIPGGTEAFF
TGTGCCAGTAGTATTCCCGGGGGCACTGAAGCTTTCTTT
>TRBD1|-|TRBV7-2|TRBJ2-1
CASSSQRTGPRDEQFF
TGTGCCAGCAGCTCCCAACGGACAGGTCCAAGGGATGAGCAGTTCTTC
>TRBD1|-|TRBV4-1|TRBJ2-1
CASSHRDRDYNEQFF
TGCGCCAGCAGCCACCGGGACAGGGACTACAATGAGCAGTTCTTC
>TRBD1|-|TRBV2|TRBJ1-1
CASSRRQGTNTEAFF
TGTGCCAGCAGTAGACGACAGGGTACGAACACTGAAGCTTTCTTT
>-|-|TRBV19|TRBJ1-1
CASSIRGGNTEAFF
TGTGCCAGTAGTATACGAGGGGGGAACACTGAAGCTTTCTTT
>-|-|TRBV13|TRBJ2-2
CASRPQGAGFSGELFF
TGTGCCAGCAGGCCTCAAGGGGCTGGATTTTCCGGGGAGCTGTTTTTT
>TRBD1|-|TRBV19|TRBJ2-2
CASIRTGWAGELFF
TGTGCCAGTATTCGGACAGGGTGGGCCGGGGAGCTGTTTTTT
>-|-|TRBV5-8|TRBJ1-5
CASSLRGYNQPQHF
TGTGCCAGCAGCTTGCGAGGGTACAATCAGCCCCAGCATTTT
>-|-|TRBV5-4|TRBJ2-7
CASTDRLPTYEQYF
TGTGCCAGCACCGATCGACTACCAACCTACGAGCAGTACTTC
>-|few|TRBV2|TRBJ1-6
CASSEAGGSPLHF
TGTGCCAGCAGTGAAGCAGGAGGATCACCCCTCCACTTT
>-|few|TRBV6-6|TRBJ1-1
CASSTAGSEAFF
TGTGCCAGCAGTACCGCGGGTTCTGAAGCTTTCTTT
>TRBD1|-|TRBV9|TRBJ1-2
CASSRRDRESYGYTF
TGTGCCAGCAGCCGCCGGGACAGGGAGTCCTATGGCTACACCTTC
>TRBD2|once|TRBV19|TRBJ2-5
CASSIPGGGRETQYF
TGTGCCAGTAGTATTCCTGGCGGGGGACGGGAGACCCAGTACTTC
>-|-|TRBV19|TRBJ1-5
CASSIRGARGNQPQHF
TGTGCCAGTAGTATAAGAGGAGCTCGGGGCAATCAGCCCCAGCATTTT
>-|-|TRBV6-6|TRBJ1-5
CASRYDRVNLNQPQHF
TGTGCCAGCAGATACGACCGGGTAAACCTTAATCAGCCCCAGCATTTT
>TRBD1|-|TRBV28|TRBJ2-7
CASQLQGVSYEQYF
TGTGCCAGCCAACTCCAGGGGGTTTCCTACGAGCAGTACTTC
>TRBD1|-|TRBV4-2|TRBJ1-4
CASSQASQGAWLFEKLFF
TGTGCCAGCAGCCAGGCTTCACAGGGGGCATGGCTGTTTGAAAAACTGTTTTTT
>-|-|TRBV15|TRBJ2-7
CATSRDWAGKGYEQYF
TGTGCCACCAGCAGAGATTGGGCAGGGAAGGGGTATGAGCAGTACTTC